The present T cell receptor (beta chain) was sequenced within a study of blood T cell repertoires in COVID-19. Overall study context: Sample material is recorded as cDNA or gDNA derived from T cells, B-cell-depleted T cells, or PBMCs.

Recruited during active infection, patients (from Seattle) were subsequently followed longitudinally. As handled by the study authors: Scientists estimated how many nucleated cells there were by amplifying reference gene primers. Generated by immunoSEQ multiplex PCR, the TCRdb table keeps only in-frame clones and is missing some. The DNA gave D and trimming, while V, J and clone size come from that table. This table has about 250,000 clones, 90% appearing once. The CDR3 contains 13 residues. The V and J ends lost 6 bases and 4 bases respectively, with 10 bases between them. CDR1 and CDR2 from the germline V gene are MNHEY and SMNVEV (reference sequence).

This chain connects TRBV27 to TRBJ1-5; D gene unclear. Sequencing input: peripheral blood. This receptor was taken from a woman aged 60-75 years with COVID-19, enrolled during active disease. DNA of the CDR3: TGTGCCAGCAGCCTCAGTCTTAATCAGCCCCAGCATTTT. Its translation: CASSLSLNQPQHF.